This T cell receptor (beta chain) was identified during a study of patients and donors after allogeneic stem cell transplantation (dated by TCRdb to the early 2020s). This clonotype was seen ten or more times. Its target antigen remains unknown. No much larger clonotype is one base removed from it; base qualities were not supplied. CDR1 SGHAT and CDR2 FQNNGV are derived from the germline V gene. The CDR3, from cysteine to phenylalanine, totals 14 residues. Only the CDR3 portion is preserved as DNA: 42 bases, with reading frame beginning at the first base. Trimming at the junction amounts to 5 bases on V and 0 bases on J, and the germline ends lie 10 bases apart. Receptor amplification or capture employed RT-PCR. Reads for this sample came from a NextSeq 550. The public reads were reanalyzed by TCRdb: fastp trimming at Q25, MiXCR alignment, in-frame beta chains only. Each CDR3 protein gets just one entry, which takes the most common genes and DNA from the rows behind it. This sample holds roughly 940,000 distinct CDR3 sequences; about 20% were observed only once. The top ten clones comprise 6% of the sample.

The specimen sequenced was blood, either unsorted or a sorted T cell fraction (not recorded which). The TCR comes from a human donor who was either an allogeneic HSCT recipient or a stem cell or donor lymphocyte infusion donor (not recorded which). It is not recorded whose cells these are; they may come from a transplant donor. The chain is made from TRBV11-2 and TRBJ1-1, with the identity of the D gene unclear. The CDR3 region reads CASSPSRLNTEAFF. At the DNA level, the sequence is TGTGCCAGCAGCCCGTCACGATTGAACACTGAAGCTTTCTTT.